This T cell receptor beta chain was profiled in a study of blood T cells in healthy people across ages. Study observations and caveats: More naive CD4+ cells and higher diversity were found in long-lived than in aged donors. The unknown donor CMV status may have confounded expanded clonotype changes. Observed TCR beta diversity showed a strong correlation with the percentage of naive T cells as measured by flow cytometry.

This clonotype was found a few times. The antigen is unknown. Drawn from each donor were 9 to 10 milliliters of peripheral blood. In germline, CDR1 is MNHNY, CDR2 SVGAGI (reference sequence). V lost 0 bases to trimming and J lost 2 bases; unmatched junction nucleotides: 4. The CDR3 spans 16 residues. It was with a sample-barcoded 5' primer and a J-beta primer mix that a second PCR of roughly 7 to 12 cycles was run. TCRdb reprocessed the 5' RACE reads via MiXCR and lists one record per CDR3 protein. The sample has more than 650,000 distinct CDR3 sequences, about 20% seen once. The chain is built from TRBV6-6 and TRBJ2-1, with 7 nucleotides matching TRBD2. The sample consisted of blood. The source is a man between 65 and 80 years old in good health. The DNA of the CDR3 is TGTGCCAGCAGTTACTCGACTAGCCCTCCCTACAATGAGCAGTTCTTC. Translating it yields CASSYSTSPPYNEQFF.